This TCR beta chain was found in a study of STAT5B mutations in CD4+ large granular lymphocyte leukemia. This clone was counted only a few times. TCRdb keeps only in-frame clones here, not all; method: immunoSEQ multiplex PCR. The sample yields about 32,000 clones, 78% seen once. Healthy controls were blood donor buffy coats. The clonotype comes from a human donor in good health. Sequences were obtained from CD4+ T cells from blood buffy coats.

CDR3 region: CALDGQNTGELFF. DNA for the CDR3: TGTGCACTCGATGGACAAAACACCGGGGAGCTGTTTTTT. V usage is TRBV18 and J usage is TRBJ2-2; D perhaps matches TRBD1 (5 bases). This CDR3 has 13 amino acids. Germline assignment: CDR1 KGHSH and CDR2 LQKENI.